This T cell receptor (beta chain) emerged from a study of early T cells in non-severe SARS-CoV-2 infection (dated by TCRdb to about 2021). The study in broad terms: Because TCR sequencing was done on bulk RNA from unsorted whole blood, the alpha and beta chains could not be paired. General findings and caveats noted by the study authors: VDJdb matching was skewed toward anti-spike CD8 responses and likely underestimated virus-specific expansions by missing private and CD4 specificities.

Library creation used 5' RACE. The sequencing machine was a NextSeq 500. To correct for sequencing error and PCR bias, the TCR library protocol tagged individual cDNA molecules with unique molecular identifiers. TCR alpha and beta chains were both sequenced, and the abundances of alpha and beta sequences in each sample were closely correlated with each other. The study's own analysis went as follows. V gene, J gene and CDR3 annotation of TCR sequences was performed with Decombinator V4. Expanded TCRs were defined as changing significantly between any two time points under a Poisson model with p below 0.0001. TCR abundances were normalised to the total number of TCRs sequenced per sample and were expressed as counts per million. MAIT TCRs were defined by TRAV1-2 paired with TRAJ12, TRAJ20 or TRAJ33, and iNKT TCRs by TRAV10 paired with TRAJ18. VDJdb, accessed 1 November 2021, was searched for CMV, EBV and SARS-CoV-2 annotated TCRs, excluding TCRs annotated for multiple antigens. TCRdb reran the public reads through fastp at Q25 and MiXCR, keeping productive beta chains. Every CDR3 protein is listed once, alongside the most common genes and DNA of its rows. TCRdb assigned the V and J calls; the authors' analysis was not used. In this sample the table shows fewer than 100,000 distinct CDR3 sequences, approximately 13% of which occur a single time. The ten largest clones capture around 2.4% of the sample.

Reading the germline V gene gives CDR1 SNHLY and CDR2 FYNNEI. Measured from the cysteine to the phenylalanine, the CDR3 is 14 residues long. CDR3 DNA is the only sequence kept; it has 42 bases, read in frame from the first base. This was a case-control study nested in a cohort of healthcare workers in London, UK, who had nasopharyngeal swab PCR tests and blood samples taken every week. Healthcare workers were enrolled in the week of the UK lockdown, from 23 to 31 March 2020, and were followed every week for up to about 15 weeks. To note about this clonotype: Its binding antigen is unknown. Sequence at one end of the junction differs from germline and may be a read error.

The rearrangement combines TRBV2 with TRBJ1-6; the junction holds 8 bases that match TRBD1. The material sequenced was whole blood. This receptor was identified in an adult who was a healthcare worker with PCR-confirmed SARS-CoV-2 infection or an uninfected control (not recorded which). This receptor has the CDR3 CASRGYRGTSPPHF. The DNA is as follows: TGTGCCAGCAGGGGCTACAGGGGGACTTCACCCCCCCACTTT.